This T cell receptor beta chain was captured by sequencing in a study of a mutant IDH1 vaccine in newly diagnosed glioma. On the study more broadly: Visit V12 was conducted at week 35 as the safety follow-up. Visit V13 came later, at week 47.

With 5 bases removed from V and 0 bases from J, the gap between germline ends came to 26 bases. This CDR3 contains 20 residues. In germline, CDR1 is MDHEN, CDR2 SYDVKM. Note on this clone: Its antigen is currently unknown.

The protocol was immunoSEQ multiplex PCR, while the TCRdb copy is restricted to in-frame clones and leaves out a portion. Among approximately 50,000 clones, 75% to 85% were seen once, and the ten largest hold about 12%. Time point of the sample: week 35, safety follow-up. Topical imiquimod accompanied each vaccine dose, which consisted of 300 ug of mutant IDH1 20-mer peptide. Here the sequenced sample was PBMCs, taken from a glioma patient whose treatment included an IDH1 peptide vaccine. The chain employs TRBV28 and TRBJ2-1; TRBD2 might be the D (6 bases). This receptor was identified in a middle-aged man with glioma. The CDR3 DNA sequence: TGTGCCAGCAGTCCCAGGGTGGGAGGTATCTCATGGAGCTCCTACAATGAGCAGTTCTTC. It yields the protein CASSPRVGGISWSSYNEQFF. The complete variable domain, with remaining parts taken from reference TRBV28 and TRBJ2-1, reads DVKVTQSSRYLVKRTGEKVFLECVQDMDHENMFWYRQDPGLGLRLIYFSYDVKMKEKGDIPEGYSVSREKKERFSLILESASTNQTSMYLCASSPRVGGISWSSYNEQFFGPGTRLTVL.